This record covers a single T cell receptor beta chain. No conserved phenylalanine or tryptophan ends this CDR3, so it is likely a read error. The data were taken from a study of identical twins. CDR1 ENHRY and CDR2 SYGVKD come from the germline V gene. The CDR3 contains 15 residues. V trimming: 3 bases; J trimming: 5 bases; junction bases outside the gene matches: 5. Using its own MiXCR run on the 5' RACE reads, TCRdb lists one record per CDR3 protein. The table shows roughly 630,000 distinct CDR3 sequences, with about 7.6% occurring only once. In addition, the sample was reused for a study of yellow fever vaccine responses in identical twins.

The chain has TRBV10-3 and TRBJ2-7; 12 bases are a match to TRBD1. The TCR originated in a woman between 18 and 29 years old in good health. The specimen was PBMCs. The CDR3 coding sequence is TGTGCCATCAGTGAACACGGGACAGGGGGCCACGAGCAGTACCTC. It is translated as CAISEHGTGGHEQYL.